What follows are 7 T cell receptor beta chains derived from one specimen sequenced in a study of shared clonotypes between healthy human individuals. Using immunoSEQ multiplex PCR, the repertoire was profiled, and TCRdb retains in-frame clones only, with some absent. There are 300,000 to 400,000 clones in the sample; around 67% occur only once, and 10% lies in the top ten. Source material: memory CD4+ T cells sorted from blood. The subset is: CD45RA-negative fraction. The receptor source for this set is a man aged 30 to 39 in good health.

The CDR3 here is CASSLSQGGNEKLFF. DNA for the CDR3: TGCGCCAGCAGCCTATCACAGGGGGGTAATGAAAAACTGTTTTTT. This chain uses TRBV4-1 with TRBJ1-4, with 8 bases that match TRBD1. The germline CDR1 and CDR2 sequences are MGHRA and YSYEKL. The CDR3 covers 15 residues. V shed 4 bases, J shed 4 bases, and the junction held 5 bases outside the gene matches.

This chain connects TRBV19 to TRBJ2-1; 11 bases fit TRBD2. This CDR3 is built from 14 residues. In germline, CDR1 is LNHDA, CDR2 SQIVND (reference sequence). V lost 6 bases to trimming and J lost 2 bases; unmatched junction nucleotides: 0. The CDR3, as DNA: TGTGCCAGTAGACTAGCGGGAGCCTACAATGAGCAGTTCTTC. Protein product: CASRLAGAYNEQFF.

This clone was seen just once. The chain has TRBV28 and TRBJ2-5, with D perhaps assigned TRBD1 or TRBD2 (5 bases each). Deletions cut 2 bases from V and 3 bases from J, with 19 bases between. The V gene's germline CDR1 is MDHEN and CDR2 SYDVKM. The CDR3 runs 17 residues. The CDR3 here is CASSLGGRAATEETQYF. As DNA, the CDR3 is TGTGCCAGCAGTTTAGGGGGTAGGGCCGCGACAGAAGAGACCCAGTACTTC.

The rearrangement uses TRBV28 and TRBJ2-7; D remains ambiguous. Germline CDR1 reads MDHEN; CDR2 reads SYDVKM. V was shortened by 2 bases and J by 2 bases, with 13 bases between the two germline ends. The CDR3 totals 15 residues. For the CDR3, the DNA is TGTGCCAGCAGTTTACGTCTGAGGTCAACCTACGAGCAGTACTTC. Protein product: CASSLRLRSTYEQYF.

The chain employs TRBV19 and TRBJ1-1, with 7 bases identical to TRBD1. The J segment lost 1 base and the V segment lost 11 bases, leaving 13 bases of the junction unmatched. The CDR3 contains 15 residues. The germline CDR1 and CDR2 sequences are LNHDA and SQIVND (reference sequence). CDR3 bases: TGTGCCGTCAAATCGGGCCAGGGGGAGAACACTGAAGCTTTCTTT. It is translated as CAVKSGQGENTEAFF.

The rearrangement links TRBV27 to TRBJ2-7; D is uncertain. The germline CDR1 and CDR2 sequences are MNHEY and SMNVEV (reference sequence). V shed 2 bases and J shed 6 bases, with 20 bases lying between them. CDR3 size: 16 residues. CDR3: CASSLSSPATSTEQYF. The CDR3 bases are TGTGCCAGCAGTTTAAGTAGTCCAGCCACCTCGACCGAGCAGTACTTC.

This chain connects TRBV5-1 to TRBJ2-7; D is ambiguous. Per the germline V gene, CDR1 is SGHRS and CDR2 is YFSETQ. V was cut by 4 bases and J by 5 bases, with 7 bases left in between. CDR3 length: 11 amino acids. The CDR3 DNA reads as TGCGCCAGCAGCGAAGCAGACGAGCAGTACTTC. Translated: CASSEADEQYF.